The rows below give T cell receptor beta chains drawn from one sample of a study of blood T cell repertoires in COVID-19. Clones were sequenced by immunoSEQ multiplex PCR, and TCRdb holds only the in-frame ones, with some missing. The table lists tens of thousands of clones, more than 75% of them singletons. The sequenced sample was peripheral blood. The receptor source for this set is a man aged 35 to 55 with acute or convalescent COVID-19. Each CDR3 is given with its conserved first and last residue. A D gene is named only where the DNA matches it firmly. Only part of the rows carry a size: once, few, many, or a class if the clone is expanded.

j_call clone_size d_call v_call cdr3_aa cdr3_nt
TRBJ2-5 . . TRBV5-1 CASSPRGTAFPKETQYF TGCGCCAGCAGCCCCCGGGGGACAGCTTTCCCCAAAGAGACCCAGTACTTC
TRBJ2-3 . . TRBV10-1 CASSDVSDTQYF TGCGCCAGCAGTGATGTTTCGGATACGCAGTATTTT
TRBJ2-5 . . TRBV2 CASSEGRGGYETQYF TGTGCCAGCAGTGAAGGGAGGGGGGGATACGAGACCCAGTACTTC
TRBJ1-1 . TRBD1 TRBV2 CASSTGTGFTEAFF TGTGCCAGCAGTACCGGGACAGGGTTCACTGAAGCTTTCTTT
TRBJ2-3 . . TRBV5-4 CASSRATDTQYF TGTGCCAGCAGCCGCGCCACAGATACGCAGTATTTT
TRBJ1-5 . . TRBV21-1 CASTRDRGGICFGNQPQHF TGTGCCAGCACGAGGGATCGGGGAGGGATTTGCTTTGGCAATCAGCCCCAGCATTTT
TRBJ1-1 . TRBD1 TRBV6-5 CASSLEGQGAGEAFF TGTGCCAGCAGCCTCGAAGGACAGGGGGCTGGTGAAGCTTTCTTT
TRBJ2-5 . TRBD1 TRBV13 CASSLGLDRASKETQYF TGTGCCAGCAGCTTAGGACTAGACAGGGCCTCAAAAGAGACCCAGTACTTC
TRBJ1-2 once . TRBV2 CASLPLGPYGYTF TGTGCCAGCCTGCCCTTGGGCCCCTATGGCTACACCTTC
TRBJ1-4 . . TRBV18 CASSSPGGPANEKLFF TGTGCCAGCTCTTCCCCGGGGGGGCCGGCTAATGAAAAACTGTTTTTT
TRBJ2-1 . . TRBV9 CASSVSGLNEQFF TGTGCCAGCAGCGTTTCCGGGTTGAATGAGCAGTTCTTC
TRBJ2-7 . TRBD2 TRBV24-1 CATSEGTSREQYF TGTGCCACCAGTGAGGGGACTAGTCGGGAGCAGTACTTC
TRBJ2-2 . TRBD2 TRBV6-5 CASSRGDGTGELFF TGTGCCAGCAGTCGGGGGGACGGCACCGGGGAGCTGTTTTTT
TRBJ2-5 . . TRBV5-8 CASSFGQGQETQYF TGTGCCAGCAGCTTCGGTCAGGGGCAAGAGACCCAGTACTTC
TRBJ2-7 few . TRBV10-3 CAIRQGAREQYF TGTGCCATCAGACAAGGGGCGAGGGAGCAGTACTTC
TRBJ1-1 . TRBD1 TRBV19 CASTPGQGHTEAFF TGTGCCAGTACCCCAGGACAGGGTCACACTGAAGCTTTCTTT
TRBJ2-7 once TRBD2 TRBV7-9 CASSLVTSGAYEQYF TGTGCCAGCAGCTTGGTAACTAGCGGGGCCTACGAGCAGTACTTC
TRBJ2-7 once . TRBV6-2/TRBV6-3 CASSSNYEQYF TGTGCCAGCAGTTCTAATTACGAGCAGTACTTC
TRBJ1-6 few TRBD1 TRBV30 CACRGQGSPLHF TGTGCCTGCAGGGGGCAAGGTTCACCCCTCCACTTT
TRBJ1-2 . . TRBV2 CASSVRQVDGYTF TGTGCCAGCAGTGTCCGACAGGTGGATGGCTACACCTTC
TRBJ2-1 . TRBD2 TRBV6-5 CASSSGLAGPFF TGTGCCAGCAGCAGCGGACTAGCGGGACCGTTCTTC
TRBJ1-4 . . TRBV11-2 CASSLDLLSFTNEKLFF TGTGCCAGCAGCTTAGATCTATTGAGCTTTACTAATGAAAAACTGTTTTTT
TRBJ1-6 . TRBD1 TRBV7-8 CASSLARQGSSYNSPLHF TGTGCCAGCAGCTTAGCCCGACAGGGAAGCTCCTATAATTCACCCCTCCACTTT
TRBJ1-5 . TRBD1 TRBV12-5 CASGMDRGVGNQPQHF TGTGCTAGTGGTATGGACAGGGGGGTCGGCAATCAGCCCCAGCATTTT
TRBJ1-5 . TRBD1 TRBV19 CASSPTGSGNQPQHF TGTGCCAGTAGCCCGACAGGGAGCGGCAATCAGCCCCAGCATTTT
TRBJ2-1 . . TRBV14 CASSQEGRGRYNEQFF TGTGCCAGCAGCCAAGAGGGCAGGGGCCGCTACAATGAGCAGTTCTTC
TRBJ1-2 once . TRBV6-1 CASSEAWGEPYGYTF TGTGCCAGCAGTGAAGCTTGGGGGGAACCCTATGGCTACACCTTC
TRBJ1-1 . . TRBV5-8 CASSFGMNTEAFF TGTGCCAGCAGCTTTGGCATGAACACTGAAGCTTTCTTT
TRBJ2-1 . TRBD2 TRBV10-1 CASSESTPSGAGNEQFF TGCGCCAGCAGTGAGTCGACCCCCAGCGGGGCTGGCAATGAGCAGTTCTTC
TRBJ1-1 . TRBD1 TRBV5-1 CASSLRQGAGEAFF TGCGCCAGCAGCTTGCGACAGGGGGCGGGTGAAGCTTTCTTT